This paragraph reports one T cell receptor beta chain. Other DNA sequences within the sample encode an identical CDR3. Naive CD8 cells were CD45RO-negative, positively selected for CCR7, excluding terminally differentiated effector memory CD45RA+ cells. The source of the sample is a study of shared clonotypes between healthy human individuals. The table came from immunoSEQ multiplex PCR; TCRdb's copy has only in-frame clones and leaves some out. The sample consists of about 610,000 clones, approximately 96% of them appearing once. Sequenced: naive CD8+ T cells sorted from blood. The origin of this receptor is a woman in her thirties in good health.

As DNA, the CDR3 is TGTGCCAGCAGACCTGGGTACTCCTACGAGCAGTACTTC. Amino acid sequence: CASRPGYSYEQYF. The chain couples TRBV28 to TRBJ2-7, with unresolved D. The V end was cut by 6 bases, the J end by 0 bases, with 9 bases between. Germline CDR1 reads MDHEN; CDR2 reads SYDVKM. This CDR3 is 13 amino acids long.